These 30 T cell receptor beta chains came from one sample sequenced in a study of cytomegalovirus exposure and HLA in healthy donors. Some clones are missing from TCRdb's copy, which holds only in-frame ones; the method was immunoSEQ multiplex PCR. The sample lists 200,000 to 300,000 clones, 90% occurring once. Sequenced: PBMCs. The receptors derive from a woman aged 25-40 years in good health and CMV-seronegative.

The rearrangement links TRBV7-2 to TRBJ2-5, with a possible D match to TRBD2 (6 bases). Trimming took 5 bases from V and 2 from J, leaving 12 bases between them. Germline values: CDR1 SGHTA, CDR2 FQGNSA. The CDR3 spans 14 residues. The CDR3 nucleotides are TGTGCCAGCAGCCGCGAGGCGGGACAAGAGACCCAGTACTTC. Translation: CASSREAGQETQYF.

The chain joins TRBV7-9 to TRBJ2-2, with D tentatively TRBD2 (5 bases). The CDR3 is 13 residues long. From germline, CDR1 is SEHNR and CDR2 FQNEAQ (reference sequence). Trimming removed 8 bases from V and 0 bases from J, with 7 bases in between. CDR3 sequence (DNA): TGTGCCAGCCGGGAAGCGAACACCGGGGAGCTGTTTTTT. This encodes CASREANTGELFF.

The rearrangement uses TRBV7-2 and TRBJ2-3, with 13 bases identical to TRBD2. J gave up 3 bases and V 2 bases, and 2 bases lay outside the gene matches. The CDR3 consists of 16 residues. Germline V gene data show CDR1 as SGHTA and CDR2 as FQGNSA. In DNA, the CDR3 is TGTGCCAGCAGCTTAACTAGCGGGAGGGGGACAGATACGCAGTATTTT. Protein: CASSLTSGRGTDTQYF.

CDR3 protein: CASSGLAGKEDEQFF. For the CDR3, the DNA is TGCGCCAGCAGCGGACTAGCGGGAAAGGAGGATGAGCAGTTCTTC. The genes are TRBV4-3 and TRBJ2-1, with 12 bases aligning to TRBD2. The germline CDR1 and CDR2 sequences are LGHNA and YSLEER. The CDR3 length is 15 residues. The trim removed 5 bases at V and 8 bases at J, leaving 7 bases unmatched.

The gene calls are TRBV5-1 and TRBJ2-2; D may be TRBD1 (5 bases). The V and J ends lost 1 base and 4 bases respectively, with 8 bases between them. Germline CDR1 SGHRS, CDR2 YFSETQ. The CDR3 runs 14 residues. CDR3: CASSLQGFTGELFF. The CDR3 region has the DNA TGCGCCAGCAGCTTGCAGGGTTTCACCGGGGAGCTGTTTTTT.

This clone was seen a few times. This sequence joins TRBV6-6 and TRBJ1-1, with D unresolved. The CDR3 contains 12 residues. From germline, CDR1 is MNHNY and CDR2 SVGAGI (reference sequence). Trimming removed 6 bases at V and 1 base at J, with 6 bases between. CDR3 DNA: TGTGCCAGCAGCCACCGGAACACTGAAGCTTTCTTT. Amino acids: CASSHRNTEAFF.

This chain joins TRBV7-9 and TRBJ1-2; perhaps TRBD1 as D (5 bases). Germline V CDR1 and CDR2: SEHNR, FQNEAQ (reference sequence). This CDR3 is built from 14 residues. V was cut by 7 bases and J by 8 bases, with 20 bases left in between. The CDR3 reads CASTLQGGALGYTF. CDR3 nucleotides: TGTGCCAGCACCCTCCAGGGAGGCGCTTTGGGCTACACCTTC.

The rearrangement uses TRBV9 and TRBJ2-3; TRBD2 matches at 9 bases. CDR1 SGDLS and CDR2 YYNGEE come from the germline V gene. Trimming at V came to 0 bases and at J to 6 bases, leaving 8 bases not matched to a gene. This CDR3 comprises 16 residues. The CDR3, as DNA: TGTGCCAGCAGCGTAGGAGGTAGCGGGAGCGGGGATACGCAGTATTTT. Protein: CASSVGGSGSGDTQYF.

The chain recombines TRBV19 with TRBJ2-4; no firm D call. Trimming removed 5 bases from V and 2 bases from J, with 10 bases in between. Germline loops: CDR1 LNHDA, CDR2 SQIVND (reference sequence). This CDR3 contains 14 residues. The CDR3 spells CASSVTPTKNIQYF. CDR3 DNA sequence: TGTGCCAGTAGTGTAACACCCACCAAAAACATTCAGTACTTC.

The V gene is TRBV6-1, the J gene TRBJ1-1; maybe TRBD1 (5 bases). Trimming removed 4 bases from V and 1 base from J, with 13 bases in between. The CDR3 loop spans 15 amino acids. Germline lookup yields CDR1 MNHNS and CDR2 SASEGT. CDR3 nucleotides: TGTGCCAGCAGTGCACCACAGGCGCCGAACACTGAAGCTTTCTTT. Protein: CASSAPQAPNTEAFF.

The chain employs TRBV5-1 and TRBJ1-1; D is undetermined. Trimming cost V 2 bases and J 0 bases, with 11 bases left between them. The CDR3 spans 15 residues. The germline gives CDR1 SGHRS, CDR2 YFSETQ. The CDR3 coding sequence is TGCGCCAGCAGCTTTCAACTGGGGATGAACACTGAAGCTTTCTTT. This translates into CASSFQLGMNTEAFF.

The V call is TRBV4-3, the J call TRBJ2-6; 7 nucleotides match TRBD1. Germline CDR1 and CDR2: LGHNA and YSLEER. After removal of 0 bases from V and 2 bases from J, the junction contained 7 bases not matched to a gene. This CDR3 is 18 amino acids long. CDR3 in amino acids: CASSQDQGQYPGANVLTF. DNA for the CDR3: TGCGCCAGCAGCCAAGATCAGGGACAGTATCCTGGGGCCAACGTCCTGACTTTC.

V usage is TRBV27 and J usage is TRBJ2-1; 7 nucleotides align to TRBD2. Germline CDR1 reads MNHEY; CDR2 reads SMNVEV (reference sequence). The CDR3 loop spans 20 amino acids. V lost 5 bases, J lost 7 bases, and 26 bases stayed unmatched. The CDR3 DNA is TGTGCCAGCAGTCCTTTAGCCATGGCGGGAGTTTCCCCATCGGGAAATGAGCAGTTCTTC. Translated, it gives CASSPLAMAGVSPSGNEQFF.

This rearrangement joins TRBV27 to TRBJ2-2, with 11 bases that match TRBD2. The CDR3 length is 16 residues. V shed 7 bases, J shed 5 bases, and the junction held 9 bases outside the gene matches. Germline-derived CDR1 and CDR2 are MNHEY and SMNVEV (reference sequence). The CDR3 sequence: CASKRLAGGKTGELFF. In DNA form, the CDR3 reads TGTGCCAGCAAACGATTAGCGGGAGGGAAAACCGGGGAGCTGTTTTTT.

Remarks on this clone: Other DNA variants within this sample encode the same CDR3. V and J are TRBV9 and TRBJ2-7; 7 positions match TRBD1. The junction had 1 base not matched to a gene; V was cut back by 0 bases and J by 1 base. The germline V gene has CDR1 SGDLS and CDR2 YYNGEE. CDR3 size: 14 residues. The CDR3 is CASSVGDSSYEQYF. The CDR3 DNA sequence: TGTGCCAGCAGCGTAGGGGACAGTTCCTACGAGCAGTACTTC.

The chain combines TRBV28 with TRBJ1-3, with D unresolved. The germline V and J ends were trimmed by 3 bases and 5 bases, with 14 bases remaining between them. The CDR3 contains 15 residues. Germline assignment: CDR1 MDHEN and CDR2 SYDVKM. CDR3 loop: CASSFRGLTRNTIYF. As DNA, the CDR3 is TGTGCCAGCAGTTTCCGGGGATTAACGCGAAACACCATATATTTT.

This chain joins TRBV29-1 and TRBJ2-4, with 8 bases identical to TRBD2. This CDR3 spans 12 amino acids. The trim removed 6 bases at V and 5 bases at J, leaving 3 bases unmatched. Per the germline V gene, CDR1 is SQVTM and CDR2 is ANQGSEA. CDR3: CSVSGLENIQYF. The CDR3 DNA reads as TGCAGCGTCTCGGGACTAGAAAACATTCAGTACTTC.

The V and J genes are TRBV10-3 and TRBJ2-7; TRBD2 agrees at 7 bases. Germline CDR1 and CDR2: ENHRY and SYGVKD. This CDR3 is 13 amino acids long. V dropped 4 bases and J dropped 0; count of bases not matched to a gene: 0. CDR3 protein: CAISGTSSYEQYF. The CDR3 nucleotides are TGTGCCATCAGTGGGACTAGCTCCTACGAGCAGTACTTC.

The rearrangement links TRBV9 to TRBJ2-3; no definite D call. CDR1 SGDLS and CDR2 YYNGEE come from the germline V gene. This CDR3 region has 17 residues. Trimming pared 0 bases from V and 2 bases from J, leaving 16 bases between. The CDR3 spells CASSVGISYEFTDTQYF. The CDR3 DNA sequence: TGTGCCAGCAGCGTAGGGATTAGCTATGAATTCACAGATACGCAGTATTTT.

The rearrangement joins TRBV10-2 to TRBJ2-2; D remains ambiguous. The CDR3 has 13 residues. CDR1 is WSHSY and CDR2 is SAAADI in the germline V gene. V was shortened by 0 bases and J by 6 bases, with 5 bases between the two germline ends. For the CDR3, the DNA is TGCGCCAGCAGTGAGTCTAACGCCGGGGAGCTGTTTTTT. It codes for CASSESNAGELFF.

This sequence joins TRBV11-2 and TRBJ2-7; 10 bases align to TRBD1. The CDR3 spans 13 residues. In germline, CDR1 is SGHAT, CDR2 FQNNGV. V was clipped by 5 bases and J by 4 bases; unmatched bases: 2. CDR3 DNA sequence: TGTGCCAGCAGCGAGGGACAGGGGTACGAGCAGTACTTC. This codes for CASSEGQGYEQYF.

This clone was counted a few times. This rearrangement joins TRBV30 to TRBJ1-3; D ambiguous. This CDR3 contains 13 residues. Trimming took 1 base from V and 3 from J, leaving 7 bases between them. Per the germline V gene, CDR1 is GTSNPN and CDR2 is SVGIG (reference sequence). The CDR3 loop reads CAWSEVYGNTIYF. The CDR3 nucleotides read TGTGCCTGGAGTGAGGTTTATGGAAACACCATATATTTT.

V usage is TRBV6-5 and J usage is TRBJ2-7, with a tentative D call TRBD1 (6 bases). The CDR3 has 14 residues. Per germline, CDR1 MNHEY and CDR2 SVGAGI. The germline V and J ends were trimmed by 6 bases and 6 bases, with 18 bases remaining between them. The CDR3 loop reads CASRLQGEGSEQYF. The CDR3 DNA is TGTGCCAGCAGGCTACAGGGAGAGGGGAGCGAGCAGTACTTC.

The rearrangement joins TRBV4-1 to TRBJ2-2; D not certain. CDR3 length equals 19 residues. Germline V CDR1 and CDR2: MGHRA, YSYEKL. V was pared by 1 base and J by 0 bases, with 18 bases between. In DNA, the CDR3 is TGCGCCAGCAGCCAAGTTTTTCAGGAGCTCGCCGCGAACACCGGGGAGCTGTTTTTT. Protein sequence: CASSQVFQELAANTGELFF.

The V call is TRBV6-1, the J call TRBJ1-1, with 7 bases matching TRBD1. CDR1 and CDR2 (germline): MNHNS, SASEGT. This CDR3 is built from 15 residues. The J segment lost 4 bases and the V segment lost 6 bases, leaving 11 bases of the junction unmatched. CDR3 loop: CASSPQGGVSTEAFF. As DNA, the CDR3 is TGTGCCAGCAGCCCCCAGGGGGGCGTCAGCACTGAAGCTTTCTTT.

The CDR3 sequence is CASSPGGLAGGTDTQYF. CDR3 coding DNA: TGTGCCAGCAGCCCAGGGGGTCTAGCAGGGGGCACAGATACGCAGTATTTT. This chain uses TRBV7-3 with TRBJ2-3; the match to TRBD1 covers 7 bases. The V segment lost 5 bases and the J segment 1 base; nucleotides outside the gene matches: 12. The length of the CDR3 is 17 residues. The germline V gene encodes CDR1 SGHTA and CDR2 FQGTGA.

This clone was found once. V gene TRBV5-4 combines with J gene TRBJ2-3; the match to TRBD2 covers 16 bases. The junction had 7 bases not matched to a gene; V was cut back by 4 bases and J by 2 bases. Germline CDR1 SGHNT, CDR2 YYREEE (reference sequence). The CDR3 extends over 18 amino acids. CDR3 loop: CASSLGTSGRATTDTQYF. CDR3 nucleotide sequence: TGTGCCAGCAGCCTAGGGACTAGCGGGAGGGCCACCACAGATACGCAGTATTTT.

The CDR3 reads CASSLNGASTQYF. The CDR3 region has the DNA TGTGCCAGCAGCTTAAATGGAGCCTCTACGCAGTATTTT. The chain has TRBV7-2 and TRBJ2-3; no firm D call. Germline CDR1 reads SGHTA; CDR2 reads FQGNSA. V was shortened by 2 bases and J by 8 bases, with 11 bases between the two germline ends. The CDR3 spans 13 residues.

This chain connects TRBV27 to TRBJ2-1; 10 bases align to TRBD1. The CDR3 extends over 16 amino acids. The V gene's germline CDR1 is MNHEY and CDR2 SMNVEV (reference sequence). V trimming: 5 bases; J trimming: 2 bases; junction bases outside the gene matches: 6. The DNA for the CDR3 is TGTGCCAGCAGTGACAGGGGGCCCTTAACCTACAATGAGCAGTTCTTC. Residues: CASSDRGPLTYNEQFF.

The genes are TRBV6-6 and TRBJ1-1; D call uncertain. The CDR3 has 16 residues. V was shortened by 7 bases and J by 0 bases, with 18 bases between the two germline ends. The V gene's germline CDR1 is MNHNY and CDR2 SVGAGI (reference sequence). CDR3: CASTSRASLMNTEAFF. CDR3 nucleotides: TGTGCCAGCACCTCTCGAGCGTCCCTGATGAACACTGAAGCTTTCTTT.